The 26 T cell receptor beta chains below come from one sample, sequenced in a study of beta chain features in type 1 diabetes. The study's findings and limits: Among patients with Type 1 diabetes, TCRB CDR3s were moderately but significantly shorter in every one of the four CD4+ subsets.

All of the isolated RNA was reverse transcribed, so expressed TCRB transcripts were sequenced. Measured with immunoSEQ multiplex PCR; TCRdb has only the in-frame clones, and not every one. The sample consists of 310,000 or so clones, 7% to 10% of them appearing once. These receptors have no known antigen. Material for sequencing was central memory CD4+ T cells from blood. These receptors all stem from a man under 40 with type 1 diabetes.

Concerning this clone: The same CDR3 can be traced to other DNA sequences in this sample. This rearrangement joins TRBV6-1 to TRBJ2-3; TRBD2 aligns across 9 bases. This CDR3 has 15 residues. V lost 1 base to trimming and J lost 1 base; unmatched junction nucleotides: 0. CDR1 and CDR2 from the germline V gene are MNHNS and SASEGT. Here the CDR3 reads CASSEGLAGTDTQYF. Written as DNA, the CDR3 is TGTGCCAGCAGTGAAGGACTAGCGGGCACAGATACGCAGTATTTT.

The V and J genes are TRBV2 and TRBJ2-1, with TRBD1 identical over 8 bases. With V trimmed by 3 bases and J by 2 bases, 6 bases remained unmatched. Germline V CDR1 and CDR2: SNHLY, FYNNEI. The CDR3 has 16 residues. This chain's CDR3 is CASSDMTGATYNEQFF. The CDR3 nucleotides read TGTGCCAGCAGTGACATGACAGGGGCAACCTACAATGAGCAGTTCTTC.

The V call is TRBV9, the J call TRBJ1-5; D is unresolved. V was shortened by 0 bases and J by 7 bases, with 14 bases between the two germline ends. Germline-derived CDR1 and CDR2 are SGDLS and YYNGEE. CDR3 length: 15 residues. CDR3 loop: CASSVEGRPGQPQHF. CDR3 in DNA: TGTGCCAGCAGCGTAGAGGGTAGGCCCGGCCAGCCCCAGCATTTT. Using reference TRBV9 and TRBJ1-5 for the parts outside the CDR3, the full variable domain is DSGVTQTPKHLITATGQRVTLRCSPRSGDLSVYWYQQSLDQGLQFLIQYYNGEERAKGNILERFSAQQFPDLHSELNLSSLELGDSALYFCASSVEGRPGQPQHFGDGTRLSIL.

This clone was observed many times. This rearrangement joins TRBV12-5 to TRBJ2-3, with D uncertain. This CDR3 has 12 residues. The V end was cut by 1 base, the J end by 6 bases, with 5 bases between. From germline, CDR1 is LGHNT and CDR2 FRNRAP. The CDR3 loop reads CASGLEWDTQYF. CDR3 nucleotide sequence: TGTGCTAGTGGTTTGGAATGGGATACGCAGTATTTT.

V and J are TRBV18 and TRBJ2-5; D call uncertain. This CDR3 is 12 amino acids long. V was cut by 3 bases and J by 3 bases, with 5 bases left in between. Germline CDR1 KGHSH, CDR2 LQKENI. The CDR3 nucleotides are TGTGCCAGCTCACCTAACGAAGAGACCCAGTACTTC. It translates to CASSPNEETQYF.

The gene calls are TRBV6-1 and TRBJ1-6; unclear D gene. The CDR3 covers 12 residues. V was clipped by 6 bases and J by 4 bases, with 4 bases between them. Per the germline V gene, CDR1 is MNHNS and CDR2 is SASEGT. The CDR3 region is CASREYNSPLHF. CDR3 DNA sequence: TGTGCCAGCAGAGAATATAATTCACCCCTCCACTTT.

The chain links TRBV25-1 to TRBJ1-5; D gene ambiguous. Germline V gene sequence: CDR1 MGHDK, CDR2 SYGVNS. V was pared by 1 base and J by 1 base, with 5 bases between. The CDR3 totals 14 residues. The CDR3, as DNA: TGTGCCAGCAGTGAATTAGGCAGCAATCAGCCCCAGCATTTT. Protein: CASSELGSNQPQHF.

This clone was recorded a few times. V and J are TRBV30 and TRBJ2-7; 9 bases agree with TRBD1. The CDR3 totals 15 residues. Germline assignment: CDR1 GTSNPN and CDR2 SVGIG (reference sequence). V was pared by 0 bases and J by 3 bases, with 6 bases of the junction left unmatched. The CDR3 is CAWSVGTGLLYEQYF. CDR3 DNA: TGTGCCTGGAGTGTAGGGACAGGGCTCCTCTACGAGCAGTACTTC.

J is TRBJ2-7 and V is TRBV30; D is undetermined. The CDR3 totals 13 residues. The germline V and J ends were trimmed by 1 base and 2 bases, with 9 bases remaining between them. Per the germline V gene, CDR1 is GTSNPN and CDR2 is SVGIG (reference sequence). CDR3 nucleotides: TGTGCCTGGAGTGGTGGAGCACCCTACGAGCAGTACTTC. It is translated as CAWSGGAPYEQYF.

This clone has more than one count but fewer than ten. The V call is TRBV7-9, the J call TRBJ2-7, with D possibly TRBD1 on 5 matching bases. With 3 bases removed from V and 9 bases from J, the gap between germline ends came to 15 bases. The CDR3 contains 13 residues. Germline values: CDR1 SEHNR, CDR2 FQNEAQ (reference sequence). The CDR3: CASSLGLDALQYF. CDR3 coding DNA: TGTGCCAGCAGCTTGGGGCTGGACGCCCTGCAGTACTTC.

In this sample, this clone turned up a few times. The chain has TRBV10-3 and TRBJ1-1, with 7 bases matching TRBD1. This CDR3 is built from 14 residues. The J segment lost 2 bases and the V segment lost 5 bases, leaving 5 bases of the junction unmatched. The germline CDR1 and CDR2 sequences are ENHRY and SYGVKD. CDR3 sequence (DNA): TGTGCCATCAGTCGGACAGGACTAAACACTGAAGCTTTCTTT. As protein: CAISRTGLNTEAFF.

The CDR3 region is CATGTDTQYF. The CDR3 nucleotides read TGTGCCACCGGCACAGATACGCAGTATTTT. The V and J genes are TRBV6-5 and TRBJ2-3, with D unclear. This CDR3 is built from 10 residues. With 10 bases removed from V and 1 base from J, the gap between germline ends came to 3 bases. Looked up from germline, CDR1 is MNHEY and CDR2 is SVGAGI.

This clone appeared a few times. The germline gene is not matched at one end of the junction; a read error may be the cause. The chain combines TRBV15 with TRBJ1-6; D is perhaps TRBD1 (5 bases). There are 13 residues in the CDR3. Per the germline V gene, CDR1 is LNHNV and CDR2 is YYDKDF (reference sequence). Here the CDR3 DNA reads TGTGCCACCAGCCGAGAAGGGGATTCACCCCTCCACTTT. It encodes CATSREGDSPLHF.

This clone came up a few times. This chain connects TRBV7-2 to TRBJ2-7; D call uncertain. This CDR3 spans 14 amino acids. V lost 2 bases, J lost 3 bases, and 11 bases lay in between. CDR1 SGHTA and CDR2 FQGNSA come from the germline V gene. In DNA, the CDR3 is TGTGCCAGCAGCTTAACTGACCTGGACTACGAGCAGTACTTC. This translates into CASSLTDLDYEQYF.

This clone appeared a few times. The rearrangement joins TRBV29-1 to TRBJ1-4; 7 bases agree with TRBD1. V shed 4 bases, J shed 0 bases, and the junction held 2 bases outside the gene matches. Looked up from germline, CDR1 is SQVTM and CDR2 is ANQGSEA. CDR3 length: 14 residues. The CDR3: CSVGTGTTNEKLFF. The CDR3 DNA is TGCAGCGTTGGGACAGGCACAACTAATGAAAAACTGTTTTTT.

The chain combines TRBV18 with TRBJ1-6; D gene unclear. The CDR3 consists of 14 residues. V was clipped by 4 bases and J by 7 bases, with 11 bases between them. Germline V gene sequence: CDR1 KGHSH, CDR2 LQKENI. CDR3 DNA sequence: TGTGCCAGCTCACGATCGTGGCAGAATTCACCCCTCCACTTT. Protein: CASSRSWQNSPLHF.

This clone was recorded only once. The CDR3 loop is CASSSQGGGEKLFF. DNA for the CDR3: TGTGCCAGCAGCTCTCAGGGCGGAGGCGAAAAACTGTTTTTT. The chain uses TRBV5-6 and TRBJ1-4; D possibly corresponds to TRBD1 (5 bases). The V gene's germline CDR1 is SGHDT and CDR2 YYEEEE. The V end lost 3 bases, the J end lost 8 bases, and 14 bases lay between the germline ends. CDR3 length: 14 amino acids.

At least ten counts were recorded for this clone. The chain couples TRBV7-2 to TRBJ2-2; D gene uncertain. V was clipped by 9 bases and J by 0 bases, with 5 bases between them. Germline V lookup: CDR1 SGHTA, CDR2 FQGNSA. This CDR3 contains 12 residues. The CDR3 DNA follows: TGTGCCAGGGCAGCGAACACCGGGGAGCTGTTTTTT. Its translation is CARAANTGELFF.

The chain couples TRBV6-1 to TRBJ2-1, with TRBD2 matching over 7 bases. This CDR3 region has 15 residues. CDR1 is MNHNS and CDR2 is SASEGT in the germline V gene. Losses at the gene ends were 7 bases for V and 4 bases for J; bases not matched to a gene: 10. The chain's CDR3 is CASIKTGTTYNEQFF. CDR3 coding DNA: TGTGCCAGCATTAAAACCGGGACTACTTACAATGAGCAGTTCTTC.

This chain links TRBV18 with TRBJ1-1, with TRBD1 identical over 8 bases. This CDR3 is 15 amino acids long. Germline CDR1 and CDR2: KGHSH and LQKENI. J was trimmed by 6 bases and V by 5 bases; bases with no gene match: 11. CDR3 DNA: TGTGCCAGCTCATTCAACAGGGGGAAAGGGGCTGAAGCTTTCTTT. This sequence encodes CASSFNRGKGAEAFF.

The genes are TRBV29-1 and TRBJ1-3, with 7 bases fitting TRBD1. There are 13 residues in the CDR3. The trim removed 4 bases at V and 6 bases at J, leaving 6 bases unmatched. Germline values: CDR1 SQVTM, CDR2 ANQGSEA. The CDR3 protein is CSVGQGATNTIYF. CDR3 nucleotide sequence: TGCAGCGTTGGACAGGGAGCCACAAACACCATATATTTT. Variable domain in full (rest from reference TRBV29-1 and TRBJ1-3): SAVISQKPSRDICQRGTSLTIQCQVDSQVTMMFWYRQQPGQSLTLIATANQGSEATYESGFVIDKFPISRPNLTFSTLTVSNMSPEDSSIYLCSVGQGATNTIYFGEGSWLTVV.

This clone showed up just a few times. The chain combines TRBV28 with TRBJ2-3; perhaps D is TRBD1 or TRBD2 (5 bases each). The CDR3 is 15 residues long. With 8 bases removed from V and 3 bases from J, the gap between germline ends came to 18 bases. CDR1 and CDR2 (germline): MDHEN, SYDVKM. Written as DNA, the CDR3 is TGTGCCAGCGATTTCCGGGGCCAACAGACAGATACGCAGTATTTT. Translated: CASDFRGQQTDTQYF.

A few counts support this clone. The CDR3 region has the DNA TGTGCCAGCAGCTTAACGAGTTCCGGGGAGCTGTTTTTT. Protein: CASSLTSSGELFF. The chain couples TRBV7-9 to TRBJ2-2; unclear D gene. Germline CDR1 is SEHNR and CDR2 is FQNEAQ (reference sequence). This CDR3 contains 13 residues. Trimming cost V 2 bases and J 6 bases, with 7 bases left between them.

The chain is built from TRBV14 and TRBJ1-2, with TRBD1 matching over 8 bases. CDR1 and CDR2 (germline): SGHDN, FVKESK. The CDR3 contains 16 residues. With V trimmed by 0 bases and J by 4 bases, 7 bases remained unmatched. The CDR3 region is CASSQDRNRGTYGYTF. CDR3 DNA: TGTGCCAGCAGCCAAGATAGGAACAGGGGGACCTATGGCTACACCTTC.

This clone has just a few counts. CDR3 sequence: CASSLTDTNTGELFF. CDR3 DNA sequence: TGTGCCAGCAGCTTAACGGATACGAACACCGGGGAGCTGTTTTTT. The chain has TRBV7-9 and TRBJ2-2; no clear D. This CDR3 spans 15 amino acids. Deletions cut 2 bases from V and 0 bases from J, with 7 bases between. Germline V gene sequence: CDR1 SEHNR, CDR2 FQNEAQ (reference sequence).

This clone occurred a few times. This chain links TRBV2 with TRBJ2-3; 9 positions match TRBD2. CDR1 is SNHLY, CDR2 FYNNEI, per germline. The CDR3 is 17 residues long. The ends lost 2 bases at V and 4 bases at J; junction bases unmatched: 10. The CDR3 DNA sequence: TGTGCCAGCAGTGAAAAACTAGCGGGCGACGTCGCAGATACGCAGTATTTT. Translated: CASSEKLAGDVADTQYF.